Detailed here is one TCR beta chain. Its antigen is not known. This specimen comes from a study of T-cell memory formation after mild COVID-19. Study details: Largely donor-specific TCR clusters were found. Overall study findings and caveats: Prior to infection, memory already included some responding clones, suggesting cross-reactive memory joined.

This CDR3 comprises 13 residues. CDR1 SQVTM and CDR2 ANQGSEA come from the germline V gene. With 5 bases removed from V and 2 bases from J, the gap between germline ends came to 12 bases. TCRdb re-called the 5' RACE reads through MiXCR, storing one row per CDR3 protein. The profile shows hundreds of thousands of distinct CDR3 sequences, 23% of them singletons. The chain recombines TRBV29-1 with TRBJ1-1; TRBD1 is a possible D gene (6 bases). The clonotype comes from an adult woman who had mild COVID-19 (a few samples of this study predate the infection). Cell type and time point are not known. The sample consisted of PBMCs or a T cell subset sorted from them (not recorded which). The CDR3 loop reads CSVRRDTNTEAFF. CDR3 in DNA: TGCAGCGTTCGACGGGACACCAACACTGAAGCTTTCTTT.